This is a list of T cell receptor beta chains from one sample in a study of blood T cells in healthy people across ages. TCRdb fed the 5' RACE reads into MiXCR, producing one record per CDR3 protein. Among fewer than 750,000 distinct CDR3 sequences listed, about 45% were seen once. Source material: blood. The receptors here all came from a man older than 75 in good health. The CDR3 runs from the conserved cysteine through the conserved F or W.

TRBV7-2	12	CASGSSGYEQYF
TRBV29-1	13	CSVVGGRAEEQFF
TRBV29-1	14	CSVPKQGAEDTQYF
TRBV9	16	CASSPRSGQVSIEQYF
TRBV7-3	14	CATNPGGVSDTQYF
TRBV24-1	18	CATLKGLAGITIYNEQFF
TRBV29-1	13	CSVARLELGGYTF
TRBV7-3	16	CASSLVAGGGYNEQFF
TRBV4-1	15	CASSHGTNSNQPQHF
TRBV7-2	14	CASSSVGTQETQYF
TRBV6-6	15	CASSYRMPGQETQYF
TRBV20-1	10	CSARDNKLFF
TRBV7-2	15	CASSLGLAPTYEQYF
TRBV20-1	12	CSARSWGGEQYF
TRBV20-1	17	CSGTGLAAISSYNEQFF
TRBV20-1	13	CSASPTGGHEQFF
TRBV12-3/TRBV12-4	13	CASSPTVLETQYF
TRBV27	16	CASSLSSGQRADTQYF
TRBV13	15	CASSTWGTKPYEQYF
TRBV5-1	16	CASSPPPSGGTDTQYF
TRBV28	16	CASRSQGVLTYNEQFF
TRBV9	15	CASSVGTGDGEKLFF
TRBV13	12	CASSKTRYEQYF
TRBV30	15	CAWSVPGQAPYGYTF
TRBV7-2	15	CASSLVYGGQETQYF
TRBV9	15	CASSVAGQTYNEQFF
TRBV5-1	14	CASSAGERNQPQHF
TRBV20-1	14	CSARALGGGTEAFF
TRBV20-1	13	CSARGGGNTEAFF
TRBV5-1	15	CASSFDLTGSYEQYF
TRBV4-3	19	CASSQRLGAIYLPNYGYTF
TRBV12-3/TRBV12-4	15	CASSMLAGGPYEQYF
TRBV20-1	14	CSARGRPGGDTQYF
TRBV7-8	14	CASSYDRGRTEAFF
TRBV7-2	13	CASMIPGRAWQYF
TRBV20-1	16	CSARASTSGSYNEQFF
TRBV5-1	15	CASSFTALAKNIQYF
TRBV4-3	15	CASSPRPGGDQPQHF
TRBV20-1	14	CSAPGDGTRHEQYF
TRBV28	15	CASSTTGTSSDEQYF
TRBV29-1	10	CSVSRETQFF
TRBV5-1	15	CASSTGQGAGYGYTF
TRBV27	15	CASSTRQGATGELFF
TRBV5-1	16	CASSLVEVTPAYEQYF
TRBV20-1	14	CSARRLAGRVEQFF
TRBV7-3	16	CASSRLTSGGGGEQFF